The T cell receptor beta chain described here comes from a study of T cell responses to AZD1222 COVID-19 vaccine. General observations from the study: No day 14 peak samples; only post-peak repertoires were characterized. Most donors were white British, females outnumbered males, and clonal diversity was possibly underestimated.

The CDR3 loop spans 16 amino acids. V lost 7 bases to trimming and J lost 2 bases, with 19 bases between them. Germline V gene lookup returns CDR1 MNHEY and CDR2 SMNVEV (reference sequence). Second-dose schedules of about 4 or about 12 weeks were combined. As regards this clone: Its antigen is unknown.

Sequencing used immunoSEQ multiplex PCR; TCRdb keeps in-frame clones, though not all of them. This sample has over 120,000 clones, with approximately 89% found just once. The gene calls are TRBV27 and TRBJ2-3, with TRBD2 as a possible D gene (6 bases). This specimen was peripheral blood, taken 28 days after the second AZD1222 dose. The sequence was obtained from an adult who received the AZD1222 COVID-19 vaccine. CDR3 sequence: CASKSWTTDHTDTQYF. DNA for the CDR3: TGTGCCAGCAAATCCTGGACTACCGATCACACAGATACGCAGTATTTT.